The 13 T cell receptor beta chains reported below all come from one sample, sequenced in a study of tumor and adjacent non-tumor tissue in lung cancer. This sample's RNA came from whole unsorted tissue. The normal lung tissue was taken more than 3 cm from the tumor edge. Three rounds of nested PCR, following a modified ARM-PCR protocol, produced the TCRbeta library. MiXCR, run by TCRdb on the multiplex PCR reads, gives a single entry per CDR3 protein. The repertoire holds 75,000 to 90,000 distinct CDR3 sequences, with around 80% as singletons. Sequencing used distant non-tumor lung tissue. These receptor sequences come from a woman aged 50 to 65 with non-small cell lung cancer.

Regarding this clonotype: At one of its ends the junction is not consistent with the germline gene, which may arise from a read error. The V call is TRBV12-3 or TRBV12-4, the J call TRBJ2-5; 10 bases are a match to TRBD2. This CDR3 has 17 amino acids. The CDR3 reads CASSLFSGTSEFKTQYF. CDR3 sequence (DNA): TGTGCTAGCAGTTTATTTTCCGGGACTAGCGAGTTTAAGACCCAGTACTTC.

About this clonotype: A much larger clone differs from this one at a single base, so this may be a read error. Because the CDR3 is missing its conserved closing phenylalanine or tryptophan, this is likely a read error. This sequence joins TRBV20-1 and TRBJ1-5; no firm D call. Trimming took 5 bases from V and 11 from J, leaving 10 bases between them. The germline V gene encodes CDR1 DFQATT and CDR2 SNEGSKA (reference sequence). The CDR3 is 10 amino acids. The CDR3 DNA reads TGCAGTGCTCTCCAACAGTCCCAGCATTTA. It specifies CSALQQSQHL.

Here the CDR3 reads CASSFPQCGGYTF. In DNA form, the CDR3 reads TGTGCCAGCAGTTTTCCCCAGTGCGGTGGGTACACCTTC. This chain links TRBV28 with TRBJ1-2, with D hard to call. The CDR3 covers 13 residues. Germline CDR1 and CDR2: MDHEN and SYDVKM. V lost 3 bases and J lost 11, with 16 bases in between.

This clonotype is deemed large. The chain joins TRBV29-1 to TRBJ2-1; 10 bases match TRBD2. J gave up 4 bases and V 0 bases, and 6 bases lay outside the gene matches. From germline, CDR1 is SQVTM and CDR2 ANQGSEA. This CDR3 has 16 amino acids. The CDR3 DNA reads as TGCAGCGTTGAAGATCCCCAGCGGGAGGGTTACAATGAGCAGTTCTTC. It encodes CSVEDPQREGYNEQFF.

This clonotype was found many times. The V call is TRBV7-9, the J call TRBJ2-2; TRBD1 matches 12 bases. The CDR3 contains 14 residues. Germline V gene lookup returns CDR1 SEHNR and CDR2 FQNEAQ (reference sequence). Losses at the gene ends were 4 bases for V and 6 bases for J; bases not matched to a gene: 0. Here the CDR3 reads CASSWDRGPGELFF. CDR3 nucleotides: TGTGCCAGCAGCTGGGACAGGGGGCCCGGGGAGCTGTTTTTT. Full variable domain (rest looked up from reference TRBV7-9 and TRBJ2-2): DTGVSQNPRHKITKRGQNVTFRCDPISEHNRLYWYRQTLGQGPEFLTYFQNEAQLEKSRLLSDRFSAERPKGSFSTLEIQRTEQGDSAMYLCASSWDRGPGELFFGEGSRLTVL.

This sequence joins TRBV12-3 or TRBV12-4 and TRBJ2-7; possible D gene TRBD2, 5 bases. Trimming removed 4 bases from V and 13 bases from J, with 23 bases in between. The CDR3 loop spans 14 amino acids. The CDR3 sequence: CASSSAGISCVFYF. The CDR3 nucleotides read TGTGCCAGCAGTTCCGCCGGGATTAGCTGTGTCTTTTACTTC.

This clonotype has a single count. At one of its ends the junction is not consistent with the germline gene, which may arise from a read error. The chain employs TRBV28 and TRBJ2-3; no clear D gene. The CDR3 sequence is 14 residues long. CDR1 and CDR2 from the germline V gene are MDHEN and SYDVKM. The CDR3 region has the DNA TGTGTCACCTCGCGCTATACATACACAGATATGCAGTATTTT. It is translated as CVTSRYTYTDMQYF.

This chain uses TRBV4-1 with TRBJ2-1; D ambiguous. Trimming took off 4 bases at V and 5 bases at J, with 27 bases between the two ends. Germline assignment: CDR1 MGHRA and CDR2 YSYEKL. This CDR3 is 19 amino acids long. Written as DNA, the CDR3 is TGCGCCAGCAGCCTAGATTCCGGGTGGGGTCGCGGCTTACACAATGAGCAGTTCTTC. Translating gives CASSLDSGWGRGLHNEQFF.

CDR3: CRVSSGRESYTQYF. The CDR3 DNA reads as TGCAGGGTTTCTAGCGGAAGAGAGTCATATACGCAGTATTTT. The chain couples TRBV29-1 to TRBJ2-3; 7 bases agree with TRBD2. Germline V gene data show CDR1 as SQVTM and CDR2 as ANQGSEA. The CDR3 contains 14 residues.

A remark on this clonotype: A read error is likely, as this CDR3 ends without the conserved phenylalanine or tryptophan. The limits of the CDR3 on the DNA are not certain, so only TCRdb's listed CDR3 is given. The V call is TRBV29-1, the J call TRBJ1-1. Both ends counted, the CDR3 spans 16 residues. Germline V gene sequence: CDR1 SQVTM, CDR2 ANQGSEA. The CDR3 spells CSVEGTPTALYAKAIS.

In regard to this clonotype: The junction departs from germline at one end; a sequencing error may be responsible. The chain has TRBV6-5 and TRBJ1-4, with TRBD1 matching over 8 bases. CDR3 size: 17 residues. Germline CDR1 and CDR2: MNHEY and SVGAGI. In DNA, the CDR3 is TGTGTCAGTAGCCATCTTAATCCAGGGGGCTCTAATGGAAAACTGTTTTTT. It specifies CVSSHLNPGGSNGKLFF.

Concerning this clonotype itself: The germline gene is not matched at one end of the junction; a read error may be the cause. The chain links TRBV29-1 to TRBJ2-2; possible D gene TRBD2, 5 bases. There are 12 residues in the CDR3. The germline V gene encodes CDR1 SQVTM and CDR2 ANQGSEA. Here the CDR3 reads CSVRDFTGELVF. In nucleotides, the CDR3 is TGCAGCGTTAGAGATTTCACCGGGGAGCTGGTTTTT.

With respect to this clonotype: Its ends do not fully match the called genes, so a read error is possible. The chain employs TRBV4-2 and TRBJ2-7; TRBD2 matches at 14 bases. In germline, CDR1 is LGHNA, CDR2 YNFKEQ. The CDR3 contains 15 residues. The CDR3 DNA sequence: TGTGCCAGCAGCCAGGGGACTAGCGGGGGATACGAGCAGTGCTTC. Amino acid sequence: CASSQGTSGGYEQCF.